These 9 T cell receptor beta chains were all obtained from the same sample, sequenced in a study of CD8 T cells in Susac syndrome. A quantity of roughly 0.5 to 1 ug RNA underwent reverse transcription using random hexamers. TCRdb passed the immunoSEQ multiplex PCR reads through MiXCR, listing each CDR3 protein once. The sample holds 210,000 or so distinct CDR3 sequences, about 90% seen once. The sample consisted of CD8+ T cells from PBMCs. All receptors come from a human donor with multiple sclerosis.

The chain uses TRBV4-1 and TRBJ2-6, with D possibly being TRBD2 (6 bases). The CDR3 runs 17 residues. Looked up from germline, CDR1 is MGHRA and CDR2 is YSYEKL. V dropped 1 base and J dropped 1 base, with 11 bases sitting between them. CDR3 DNA sequence: TGCGCCAGCAGCCAAGGGCGGGGTTTGTCTGGGGCCAACGTCCTGACTTTC. It specifies CASSQGRGLSGANVLTF.

The chain is built from TRBV6-1 and TRBJ1-1; maybe TRBD1 (5 bases). CDR1 is MNHNS, CDR2 SASEGT, per germline. The length of the CDR3 is 16 residues. Trimming left V 6 bases short and J 1 base short, with 18 bases between. The CDR3 DNA is TGTGCCAGCAGAGGCAGGGCTTGGTTTAGGAACACTGAAGCTTTCTTT. Its translation is CASRGRAWFRNTEAFF.

V gene TRBV13 combines with J gene TRBJ2-3; no reliable D call. From germline, CDR1 is PRHDT and CDR2 FYEKMQ (reference sequence). The CDR3 is made up of 12 amino acids. Trimming took 2 bases from V and 6 from J, leaving 6 bases between them. This CDR3 is CASSLSSDTQYF. The CDR3 nucleotides read TGTGCCAGCAGCTTATCATCCGATACGCAGTATTTT.

V usage is TRBV9 and J usage is TRBJ2-7, with D unresolved. The germline gives CDR1 SGDLS, CDR2 YYNGEE. The CDR3 totals 13 residues. The V end lost 4 bases, the J end lost 5 bases, and 13 bases lay between the germline ends. CDR3: CASSPRAAHEQYF. CDR3 in DNA: TGTGCCAGCAGCCCCCGCGCCGCCCACGAGCAGTACTTC.

This sequence joins TRBV2 and TRBJ2-5; D gene unclear. The length of the CDR3 is 15 residues. The germline CDR1 and CDR2 sequences are SNHLY and FYNNEI. Trimming stripped 0 bases from V and 7 bases from J, with 15 bases between. The CDR3 DNA sequence: TGTGCCAGCAGTGAAGCAGTGGGGTGGGAAGGGACCCAGTACTTC. Protein product: CASSEAVGWEGTQYF.

The chain couples TRBV29-1 to TRBJ2-1; TRBD2 matches 7 bases. V was pared by 6 bases and J by 0 bases, with 5 bases of the junction left unmatched. CDR1 is SQVTM, CDR2 ANQGSEA, per germline. The CDR3 has 14 residues. CDR3 loop: CSVRLASSYNEQFF. DNA for the CDR3: TGCAGCGTGAGACTAGCAAGCTCCTACAATGAGCAGTTCTTC.

This rearrangement joins TRBV2 to TRBJ2-5; the match to TRBD2 covers 7 bases. This CDR3 contains 18 residues. The germline V gene encodes CDR1 SNHLY and CDR2 FYNNEI. V lost 4 bases and J lost 2; bases outside the gene matches: 16. This CDR3 is CASSVNPHERGAQETQYF. CDR3 DNA sequence: TGTGCCAGCAGTGTCAACCCCCACGAGCGGGGAGCACAAGAGACCCAGTACTTC. The full variable domain, with the rest looked up from reference TRBV2 and TRBJ2-5, is EPEVTQTPSHQVTQMGQEVILRCVPISNHLYFYWYRQILGQKVEFLVSFYNNEISEKSEIFDDQFSVERPDGSNFTLKIRSTKLEDSAMYFCASSVNPHERGAQETQYFGPGTRLLVL.

The chain couples TRBV6-2 or TRBV6-3 to TRBJ2-2; 10 bases fit TRBD2. CDR3 length: 15 residues. CDR1 MNHEY and CDR2 SVGEGT come from the germline V gene. V gave up 5 bases and J gave up 5 bases; unmatched junction bases: 5. DNA of the CDR3: TGTGCCAGCAGTAATAGCGGGGGGTCGACCGGGGAGCTGTTTTTT. It translates to CASSNSGGSTGELFF.

The rearrangement joins TRBV7-6 to TRBJ2-1; the D is unclear. V was trimmed by 5 bases and J by 8 bases, leaving 16 bases between them. Germline V CDR1 and CDR2: SGHVS, FNYEAQ. The CDR3 length is 14 residues. CDR3: CASSPEVVRDEQFF. The CDR3 nucleotides are TGTGCCAGCAGCCCCGAGGTGGTGCGCGATGAGCAGTTCTTC. Full variable domain (outside the CDR3, taken from reference TRBV7-6 and TRBJ2-1): GAGVSQSPRYKVTKRGQDVALRCDPISGHVSLYWYRQALGQGPEFLTYFNYEAQQDKSGLPNDRFSAERPEGSISTLTIQRTEQRDSAMYRCASSPEVVRDEQFFGPGTRLTVL.